This T cell receptor beta chain is from a study of beta chain features in type 1 diabetes. The authors reverse transcribed all of the isolated RNA, so sequencing captured expressed TCRB transcripts. Produced via immunoSEQ multiplex PCR; TCRdb's table is partial and in-frame only. Of some 150,000 clones in the sample, under 60% are singletons; the top ten hold 0.35% to 0.5%. CDR3 length: 17 amino acids. V was cut by 0 bases and J by 5 bases, with 17 bases left in between. Germline V lookup: CDR1 LGHNA, CDR2 YNFKEQ. The TCR sequence derives from a man aged 18 to 30 in good health. The chain joins TRBV4-2 to TRBJ1-5; tentative D call: TRBD1 (5 bases). The sequenced sample consisted of Tregs from blood. The DNA of the CDR3 is TGTGCCAGCAGCCAAGATAGCGGGGACGGACGTCATCAGCCCCAGCATTTT. Translated, it gives CASSQDSGDGRHQPQHF.